These 6 T cell receptor beta chains originate from one sample sequenced in a study of read filtering for tumor transcriptome and immune sequencing. Molecular barcoded adaptors covering alpha/delta and beta/gamma chains were used on 400 ng RNA. MiXCR, run by TCRdb on the reads, gives a single entry per CDR3 protein. The data show almost 40,000 distinct CDR3 sequences, with roughly 15% seen just once and 18% held by the top ten. Sequenced sample: a population of CD138-negative cells sorted from bone marrow. The receptors were gathered from a donor at least 40 years old with multiple myeloma.

There are many counts of this clonotype. A read error may account for a junction end that differs from germline. This chain uses TRBV28 with TRBJ2-2, with D perhaps TRBD1 (6 bases). There are 14 residues in the CDR3. Germline values: CDR1 MDHEN, CDR2 SYDVKM. CDR3 bases: TGTGGCAGCAGTCCGACAGGGAACACCGGGGAGCTGTTTTTT. Translating it yields CGSSPTGNTGELFF.

This clonotype is medium-sized within its sample. The J gene is TRBJ1-5, the V gene TRBV6-2 or TRBV6-3, with D unclear. V lost 6 bases and J 1 base, leaving 16 bases between the germline ends. The germline V gene has CDR1 MNHEY and CDR2 SVGEGT. The CDR3 loop spans 16 amino acids. The CDR3 is CASSPHLIVSNQPQHF. CDR3 coding DNA: TGTGCCAGCAGCCCCCACCTGATAGTGAGCAATCAGCCCCAGCATTTT.

The V call is TRBV6-5, the J call TRBJ1-1; TRBD1 might be the D (5 bases). The CDR3 has 14 residues. The V gene's germline CDR1 is MNHEY and CDR2 SVGAGI. V gave up 5 bases and J gave up 8 bases, with 18 bases separating them. The CDR3 is CASSTPGPSREAFF. The CDR3 DNA sequence: TGTGCCAGCAGTACTCCGGGACCATCCCGGGAAGCTTTCTTT.

This clonotype occurred a few times. This chain joins TRBV10-3 and TRBJ2-7, with D perhaps TRBD2 (5 bases). Trimming stripped 7 bases from V and 7 bases from J, with 20 bases between. Germline V lookup: CDR1 ENHRY, CDR2 SYGVKD. CDR3 size: 14 residues. CDR3: CAITTLPGGGEQYF. In DNA form, the CDR3 reads TGTGCCATCACGACCTTGCCCGGAGGTGGGGAGCAGTACTTC.

This clonotype has ten or more counts. This sequence joins TRBV7-9 and TRBJ1-2; D is unclear. CDR3 length: 14 residues. Trimming removed 2 bases from V and 1 base from J, with 8 bases in between. Germline V gene lookup returns CDR1 SEHNR and CDR2 FQNEAQ (reference sequence). Written as DNA, the CDR3 is TGTGCCAGCAGCTTAAAGGCTGGTAACTATGGCTACACCTTC. The encoded protein is CASSLKAGNYGYTF.

This clonotype showed up many times. The chain recombines TRBV29-1 with TRBJ2-2; TRBD1 is a possible D gene (6 bases). Trimming pared 4 bases from V and 4 bases from J, leaving 16 bases between. Germline lookup yields CDR1 SQVTM and CDR2 ANQGSEA. The CDR3 sequence is 15 residues long. In DNA, the CDR3 is TGCAGCGTTGTGGCGTGGGGGCCGGGCACCGGGGAGCTGTTTTTT. Protein: CSVVAWGPGTGELFF.